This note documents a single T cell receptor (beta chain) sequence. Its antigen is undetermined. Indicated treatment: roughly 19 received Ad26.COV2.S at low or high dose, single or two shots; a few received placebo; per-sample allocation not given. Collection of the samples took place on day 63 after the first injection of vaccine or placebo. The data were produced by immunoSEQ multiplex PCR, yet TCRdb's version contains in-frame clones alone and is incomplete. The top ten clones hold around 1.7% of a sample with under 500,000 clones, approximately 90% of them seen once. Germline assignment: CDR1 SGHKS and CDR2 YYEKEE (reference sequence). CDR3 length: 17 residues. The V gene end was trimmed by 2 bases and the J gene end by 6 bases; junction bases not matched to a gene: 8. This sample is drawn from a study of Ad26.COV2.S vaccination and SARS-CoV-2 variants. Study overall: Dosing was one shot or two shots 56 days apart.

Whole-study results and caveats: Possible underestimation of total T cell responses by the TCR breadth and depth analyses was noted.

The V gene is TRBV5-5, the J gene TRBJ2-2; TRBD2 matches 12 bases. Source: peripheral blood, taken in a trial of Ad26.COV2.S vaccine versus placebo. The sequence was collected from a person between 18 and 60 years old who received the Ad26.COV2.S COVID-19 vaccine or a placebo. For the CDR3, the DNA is TGTGCCAGCAGCTTTTTTACTAGCGGGGGGACGGCCGGGGAGCTGTTTTTT. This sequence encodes CASSFFTSGGTAGELFF.